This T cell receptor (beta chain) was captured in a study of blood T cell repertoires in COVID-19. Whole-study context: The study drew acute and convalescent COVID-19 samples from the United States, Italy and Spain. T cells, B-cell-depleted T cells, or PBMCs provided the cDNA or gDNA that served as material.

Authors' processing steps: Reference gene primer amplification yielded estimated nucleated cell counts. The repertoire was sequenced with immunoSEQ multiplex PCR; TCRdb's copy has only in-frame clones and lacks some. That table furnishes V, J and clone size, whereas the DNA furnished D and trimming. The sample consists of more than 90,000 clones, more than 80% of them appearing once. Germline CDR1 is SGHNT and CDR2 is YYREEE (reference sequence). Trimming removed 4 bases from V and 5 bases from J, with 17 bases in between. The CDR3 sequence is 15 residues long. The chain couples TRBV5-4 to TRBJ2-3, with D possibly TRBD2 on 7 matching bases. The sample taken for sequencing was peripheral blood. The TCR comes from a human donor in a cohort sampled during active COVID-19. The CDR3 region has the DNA TGTGCCAGCAGCCCTAATGGGGGGGCGGAAGATACGCAGTATTTT. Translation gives CASSPNGGAEDTQYF.